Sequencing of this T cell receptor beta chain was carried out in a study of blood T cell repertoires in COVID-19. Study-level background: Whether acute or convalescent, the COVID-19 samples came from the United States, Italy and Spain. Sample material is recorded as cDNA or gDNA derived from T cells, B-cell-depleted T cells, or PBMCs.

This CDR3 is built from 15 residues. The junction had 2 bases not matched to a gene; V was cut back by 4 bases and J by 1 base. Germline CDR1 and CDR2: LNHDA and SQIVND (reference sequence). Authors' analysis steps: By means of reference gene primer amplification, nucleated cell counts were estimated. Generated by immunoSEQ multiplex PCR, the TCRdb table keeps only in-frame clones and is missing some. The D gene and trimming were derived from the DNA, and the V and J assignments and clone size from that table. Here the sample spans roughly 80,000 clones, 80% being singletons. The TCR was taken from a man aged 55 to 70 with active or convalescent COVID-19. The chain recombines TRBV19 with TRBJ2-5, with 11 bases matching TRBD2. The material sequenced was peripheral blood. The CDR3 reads CASSTGLAAQETQYF. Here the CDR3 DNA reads TGTGCCAGTAGTACGGGACTAGCGGCCCAAGAGACCCAGTACTTC.